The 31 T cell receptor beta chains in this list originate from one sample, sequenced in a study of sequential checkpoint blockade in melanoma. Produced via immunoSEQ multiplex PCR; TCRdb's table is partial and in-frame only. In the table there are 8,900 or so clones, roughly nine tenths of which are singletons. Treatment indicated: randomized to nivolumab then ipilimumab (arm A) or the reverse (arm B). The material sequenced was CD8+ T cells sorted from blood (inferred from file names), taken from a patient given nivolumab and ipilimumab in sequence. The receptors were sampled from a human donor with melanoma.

The CDR3 protein is CATSRDLGGHEQYF. The CDR3 nucleotides read TGTGCCACCAGCAGAGATCTGGGAGGGCACGAGCAGTACTTC. V usage is TRBV15 and J usage is TRBJ2-7; 7 bases are shared with TRBD2. V shed 0 bases, J shed 5 bases, and the junction held 4 bases outside the gene matches. The length of the CDR3 is 14 residues. Germline V gene data show CDR1 as LNHNV and CDR2 as YYDKDF (reference sequence).

The CDR3 reads CASSEGDSYEQYF. The CDR3 DNA reads TGTGCCAGCAGCGAAGGGGACTCCTACGAGCAGTACTTC. V is TRBV13 and J is TRBJ2-7, with D tentatively TRBD1 (5 bases). CDR3 length equals 13 residues. The V end lost 5 bases, the J end lost 0 bases, and 8 bases lay between the germline ends. CDR1 and CDR2 from the germline V gene are PRHDT and FYEKMQ (reference sequence).

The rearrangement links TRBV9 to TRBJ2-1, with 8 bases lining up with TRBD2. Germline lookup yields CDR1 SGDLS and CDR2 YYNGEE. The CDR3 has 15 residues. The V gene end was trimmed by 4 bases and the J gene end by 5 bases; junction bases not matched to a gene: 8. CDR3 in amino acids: CASSRSGSPNNEQFF. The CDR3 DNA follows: TGTGCCAGCAGCCGGAGCGGGAGCCCAAACAATGAGCAGTTCTTC.

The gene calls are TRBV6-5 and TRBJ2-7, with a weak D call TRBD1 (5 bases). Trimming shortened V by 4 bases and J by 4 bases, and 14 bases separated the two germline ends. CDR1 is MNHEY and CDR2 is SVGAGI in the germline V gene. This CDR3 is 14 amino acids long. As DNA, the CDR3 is TGTGCCAGCAGTTCAGCAGGACACCATTACGAGCAGTACTTC. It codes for CASSSAGHHYEQYF.

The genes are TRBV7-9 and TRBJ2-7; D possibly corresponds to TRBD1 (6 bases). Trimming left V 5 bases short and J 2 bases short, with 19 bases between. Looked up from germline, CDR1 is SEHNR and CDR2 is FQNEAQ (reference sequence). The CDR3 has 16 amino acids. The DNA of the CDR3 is TGTGCCAGCAGCCGACAGGTGACTAATCCCCCCTACGAGCAGTACTTC. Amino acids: CASSRQVTNPPYEQYF.

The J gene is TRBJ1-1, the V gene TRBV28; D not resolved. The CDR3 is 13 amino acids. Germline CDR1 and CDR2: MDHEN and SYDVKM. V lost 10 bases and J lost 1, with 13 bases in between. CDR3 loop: CATPRRENTEAFF. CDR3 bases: TGTGCCACACCTCGGCGGGAGAACACTGAAGCTTTCTTT.

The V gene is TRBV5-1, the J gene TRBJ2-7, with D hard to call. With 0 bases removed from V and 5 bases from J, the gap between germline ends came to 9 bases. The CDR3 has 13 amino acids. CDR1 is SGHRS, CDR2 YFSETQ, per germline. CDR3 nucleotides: TGCGCCAGCAGCTTGGGATCAGGACACGAGCAGTACGTC. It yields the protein CASSLGSGHEQYV.

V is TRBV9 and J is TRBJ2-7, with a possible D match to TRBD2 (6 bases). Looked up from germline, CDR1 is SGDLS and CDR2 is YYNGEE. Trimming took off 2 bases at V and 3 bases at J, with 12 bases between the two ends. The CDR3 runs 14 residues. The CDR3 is CASSVRAGNYEQYF. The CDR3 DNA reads TGTGCCAGCAGCGTTAGGGCGGGGAACTACGAGCAGTACTTC.

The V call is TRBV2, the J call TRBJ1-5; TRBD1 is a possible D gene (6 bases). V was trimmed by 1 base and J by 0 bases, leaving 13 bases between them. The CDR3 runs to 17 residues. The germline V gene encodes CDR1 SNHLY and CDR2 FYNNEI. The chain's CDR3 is CASSEGGQTNSNQPQHF. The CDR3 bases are TGTGCCAGCAGTGAAGGGGGGCAGACCAATAGCAATCAGCCCCAGCATTTT.

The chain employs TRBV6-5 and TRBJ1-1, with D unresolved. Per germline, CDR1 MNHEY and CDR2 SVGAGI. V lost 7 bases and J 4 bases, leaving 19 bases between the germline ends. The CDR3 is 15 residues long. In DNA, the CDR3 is TGTGCCAGCAACGGAGATGGGAGGCGAAGCACTGAAGCTTTCTTT. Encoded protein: CASNGDGRRSTEAFF.

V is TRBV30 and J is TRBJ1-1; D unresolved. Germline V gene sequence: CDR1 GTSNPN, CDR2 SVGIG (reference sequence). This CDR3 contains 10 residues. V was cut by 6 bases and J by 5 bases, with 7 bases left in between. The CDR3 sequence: CACWRTEAFF. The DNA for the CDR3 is TGTGCCTGTTGGAGGACTGAAGCTTTCTTT.

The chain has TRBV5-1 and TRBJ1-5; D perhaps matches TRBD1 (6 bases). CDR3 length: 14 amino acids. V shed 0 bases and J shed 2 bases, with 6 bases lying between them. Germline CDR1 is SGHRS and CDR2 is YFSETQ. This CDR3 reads CASSLGTGNQPQHF. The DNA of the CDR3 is TGCGCCAGCAGCTTGGGGACAGGCAATCAGCCCCAGCATTTT.

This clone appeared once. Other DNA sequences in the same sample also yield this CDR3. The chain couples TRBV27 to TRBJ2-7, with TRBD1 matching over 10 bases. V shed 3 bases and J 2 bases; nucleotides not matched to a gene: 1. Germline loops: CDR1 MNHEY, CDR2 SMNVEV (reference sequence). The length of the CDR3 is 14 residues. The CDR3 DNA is TGTGCCAGCAGTTTGGGGACAGGGGCCTACGAGCAGTACTTC. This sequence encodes CASSLGTGAYEQYF.

CDR3 amino acids: CALETGTGLYEQYF. For the CDR3, the DNA is TGTGCCTTGGAAACCGGGACAGGGCTATACGAGCAGTACTTC. The V and J genes are TRBV30 and TRBJ2-7, with TRBD1 identical over 9 bases. Germline CDR1 is GTSNPN and CDR2 is SVGIG (reference sequence). The CDR3 totals 14 residues. After removal of 7 bases from V and 4 bases from J, the junction contained 11 bases not matched to a gene.

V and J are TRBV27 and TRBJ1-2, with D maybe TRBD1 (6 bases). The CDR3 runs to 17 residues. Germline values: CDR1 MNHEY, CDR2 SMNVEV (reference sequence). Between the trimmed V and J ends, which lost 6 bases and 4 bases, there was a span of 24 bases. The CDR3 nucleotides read TGTGCCAGCAGCACCAAGCCACCCTGGGGGGGCGTCTATGGCTACACCTTC. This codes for CASSTKPPWGGVYGYTF.

In DNA form, the CDR3 reads TGTGCCAGCAGTTTAGTAGAGAACACTGAAGCTTTCTTT. Residues: CASSLVENTEAFF. V gene TRBV27 combines with J gene TRBJ1-1; the D is unclear. The V gene lost 2 bases and the J gene lost 1 base, with 5 bases spanning the gap. The length of the CDR3 is 13 residues. Germline CDR1 reads MNHEY; CDR2 reads SMNVEV (reference sequence).

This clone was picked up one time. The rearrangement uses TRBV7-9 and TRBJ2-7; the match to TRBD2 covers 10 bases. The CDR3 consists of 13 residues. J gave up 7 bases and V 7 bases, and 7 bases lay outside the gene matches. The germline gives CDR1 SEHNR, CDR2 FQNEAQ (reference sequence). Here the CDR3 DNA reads TGTGCCAGCAAAGCGGGAGGGCGGCAGGAGCAGTACTTC. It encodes CASKAGGRQEQYF.

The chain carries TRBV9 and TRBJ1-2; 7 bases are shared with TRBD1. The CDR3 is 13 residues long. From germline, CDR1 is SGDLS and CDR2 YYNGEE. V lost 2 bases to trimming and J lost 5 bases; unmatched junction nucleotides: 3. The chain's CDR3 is CASSVGTDYGYTF. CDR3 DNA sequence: TGTGCCAGCAGCGTCGGGACAGATTATGGCTACACCTTC.

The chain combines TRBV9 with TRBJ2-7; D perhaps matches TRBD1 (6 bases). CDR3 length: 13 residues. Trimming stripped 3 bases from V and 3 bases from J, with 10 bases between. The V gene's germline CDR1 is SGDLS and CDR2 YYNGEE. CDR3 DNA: TGTGCCAGCAGCGGCAGGGGCAACTACGAGCAGTACTTC. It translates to CASSGRGNYEQYF. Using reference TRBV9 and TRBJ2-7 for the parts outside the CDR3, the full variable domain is DSGVTQTPKHLITATGQRVTLRCSPRSGDLSVYWYQQSLDQGLQFLIQYYNGEERAKGNILERFSAQQFPDLHSELNLSSLELGDSALYFCASSGRGNYEQYFGPGTRLTVT.

The CDR3 sequence is CASSLGQGWTYEQYF. In DNA form, the CDR3 reads TGCGCCAGCAGCTTGGGACAGGGCTGGACCTACGAGCAGTACTTC. The chain recombines TRBV5-1 with TRBJ2-7, with 7 nucleotides matching TRBD1. This CDR3 has 15 residues. V lost 0 bases, J lost 2 bases, and 5 bases stayed unmatched. Germline V gene data show CDR1 as SGHRS and CDR2 as YFSETQ.

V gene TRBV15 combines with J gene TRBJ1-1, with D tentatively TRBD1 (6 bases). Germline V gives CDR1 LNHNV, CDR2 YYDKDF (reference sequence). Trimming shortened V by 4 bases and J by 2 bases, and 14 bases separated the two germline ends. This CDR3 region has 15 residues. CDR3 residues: CATSTLRGGNTEAFF. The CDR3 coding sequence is TGTGCCACCAGCACTCTCCGAGGGGGAAACACTGAAGCTTTCTTT.

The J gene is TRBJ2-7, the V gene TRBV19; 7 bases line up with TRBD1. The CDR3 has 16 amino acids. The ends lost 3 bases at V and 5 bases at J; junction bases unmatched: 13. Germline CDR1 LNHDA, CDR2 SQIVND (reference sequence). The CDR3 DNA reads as TGTGCCAGTAGTATGGATTCGGACAGGAGTAGCGACGAGCAGTACTTC. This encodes CASSMDSDRSSDEQYF.

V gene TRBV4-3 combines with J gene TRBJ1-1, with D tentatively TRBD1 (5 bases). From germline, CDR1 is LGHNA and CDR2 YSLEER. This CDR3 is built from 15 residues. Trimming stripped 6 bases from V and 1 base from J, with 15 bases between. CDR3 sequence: CASSLTRVGNTEAFF. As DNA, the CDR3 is TGCGCCAGCAGTCTAACCAGGGTGGGGAACACTGAAGCTTTCTTT.

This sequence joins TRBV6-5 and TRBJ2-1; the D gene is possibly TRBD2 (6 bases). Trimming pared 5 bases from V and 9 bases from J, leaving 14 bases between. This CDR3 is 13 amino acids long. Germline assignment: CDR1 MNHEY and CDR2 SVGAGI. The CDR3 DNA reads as TGTGCCAGCAGTCCGGCGGAGGGCGGTGAGCAGTTCTTC. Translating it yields CASSPAEGGEQFF.

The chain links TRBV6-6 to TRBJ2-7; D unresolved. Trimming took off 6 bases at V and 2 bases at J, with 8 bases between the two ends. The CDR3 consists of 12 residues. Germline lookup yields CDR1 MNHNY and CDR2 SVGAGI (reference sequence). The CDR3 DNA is TGTGCCAGCAGGGGCAGGCCCTACGAGCAGTACGTC. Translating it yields CASRGRPYEQYV.

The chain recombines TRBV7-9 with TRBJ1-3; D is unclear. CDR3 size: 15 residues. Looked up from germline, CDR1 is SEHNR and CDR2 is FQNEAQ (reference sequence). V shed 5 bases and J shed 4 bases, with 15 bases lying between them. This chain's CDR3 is CASSPQGGPGNTIYF. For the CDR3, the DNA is TGTGCCAGCAGCCCACAAGGCGGTCCAGGAAACACCATATATTTT.

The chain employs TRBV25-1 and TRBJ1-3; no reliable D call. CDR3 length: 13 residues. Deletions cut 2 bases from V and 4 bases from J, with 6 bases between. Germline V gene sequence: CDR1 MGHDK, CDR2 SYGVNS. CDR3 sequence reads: CASSEPEGNTIYF. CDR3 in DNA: TGTGCCAGCAGTGAACCCGAGGGAAACACCATATATTTT.

The CDR3 DNA reads TGCGCCAGCAGCTTCGGGACTACCTACGAGCAGTACTTC. It specifies CASSFGTTYEQYF. The J gene is TRBJ2-7, the V gene TRBV5-1, with TRBD2 matching 7 bases. With 2 bases clipped from V and 2 bases from J, the junction kept 1 base outside the gene matches. The germline gives CDR1 SGHRS, CDR2 YFSETQ. The CDR3 contains 13 residues.

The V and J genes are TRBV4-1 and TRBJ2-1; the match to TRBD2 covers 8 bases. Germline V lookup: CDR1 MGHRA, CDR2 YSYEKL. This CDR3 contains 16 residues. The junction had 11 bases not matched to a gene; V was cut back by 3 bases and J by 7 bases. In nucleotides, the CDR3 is TGCGCCAGCAGCCAGCTAGACACAAGCGGGAGAAATGAGCAGTTCTTC. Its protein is CASSQLDTSGRNEQFF.

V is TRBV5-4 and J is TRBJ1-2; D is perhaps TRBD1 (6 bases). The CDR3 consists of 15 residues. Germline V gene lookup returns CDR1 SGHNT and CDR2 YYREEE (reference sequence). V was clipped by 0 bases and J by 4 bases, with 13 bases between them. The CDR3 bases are TGTGCCAGCAGCTTGGAGGGAGGGGGAGGCTATGGCTACACCTTC. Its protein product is CASSLEGGGGYGYTF.

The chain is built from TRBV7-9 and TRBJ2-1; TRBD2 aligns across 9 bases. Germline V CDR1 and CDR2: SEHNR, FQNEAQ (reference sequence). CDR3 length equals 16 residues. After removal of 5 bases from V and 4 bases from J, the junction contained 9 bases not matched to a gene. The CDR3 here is CASSTLAGLKYNEQFF. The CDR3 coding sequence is TGTGCCAGCAGCACCCTAGCGGGATTAAAGTACAATGAGCAGTTCTTC.